A single sample gave rise to the 10 T cell receptor beta chains below, sequenced in a study of T cell repertoires in cytomegalovirus infection. Their target antigens are unknown. One entry per CDR3 protein results from TCRdb running MiXCR on the reads. The table lists hundreds of thousands of distinct CDR3 sequences, more than 40% of them singletons. Material: cultured PBMCs, obtained from culture after CMV antigen stimulation. These receptors all stem from a human donor in good health (CMV status not recorded). Some clones in this sample may be carry-over from other donors' samples.

The chain is built from TRBV6-8 and TRBJ2-1; 9 bases map to TRBD1. The CDR3 contains 13 residues. Losses at the gene ends were 6 bases for V and 8 bases for J; bases not matched to a gene: 5. Germline V gives CDR1 MNHGY, CDR2 SAAAGT. The CDR3 sequence is CASRRTGDHEQFF. CDR3 nucleotide sequence: TGTGCCAGCAGGCGGACAGGGGACCATGAGCAGTTCTTC.

This chain links TRBV24-1 with TRBJ2-2, with unresolved D. The CDR3 runs 13 residues. Germline loops: CDR1 KGHDR, CDR2 SFDVKD. Trimming took 2 bases from V and 4 from J, leaving 4 bases between them. DNA of the CDR3: TGTGCCACCAGTGATTCCGGCACCGGGGAGCTGTTTTTT. It translates to CATSDSGTGELFF.

CDR3 nucleotide sequence: TGTGCCAGCAGAAAAGCGGGAGGGCCCCTTCATGAGCAGTTCTTC. The encoded protein is CASRKAGGPLHEQFF. V gene TRBV6-1 combines with J gene TRBJ2-1, with TRBD2 identical over 10 bases. CDR3 length: 15 residues. Germline lookup yields CDR1 MNHNS and CDR2 SASEGT. J gave up 8 bases and V 6 bases, and 10 bases lay outside the gene matches.

The chain uses TRBV7-2 and TRBJ1-2; D is unclear. The V gene's germline CDR1 is SGHTA and CDR2 FQGNSA. Between the trimmed V and J ends, which lost 1 base and 1 base, there was a span of 7 bases. The CDR3 contains 14 residues. CDR3 protein: CASSLDRVNYGYTF. The DNA of the CDR3 is TGTGCCAGCAGCTTAGACCGGGTTAACTATGGCTACACCTTC.

The chain couples TRBV11-2 to TRBJ1-6; D gene uncertain. The CDR3 spans 15 residues. CDR1 is SGHAT, CDR2 FQNNGV, per germline. With 7 bases removed from V and 1 base from J, the gap between germline ends came to 11 bases. CDR3 bases: TGTGCCAGCACCGTCGGAGGGTCCTATAATTCACCCCTCCACTTT. This gives the protein CASTVGGSYNSPLHF.

A few counts support this clonotype. V gene TRBV7-9 combines with J gene TRBJ2-5; D unresolved. V gave up 5 bases and J gave up 0 bases, with 10 bases separating them. The germline V gene encodes CDR1 SEHNR and CDR2 FQNEAQ (reference sequence). The CDR3 contains 14 residues. The CDR3 nucleotides are TGTGCCAGCAGCGCAGACACTAACCAAGAGACCCAGTACTTC. This codes for CASSADTNQETQYF.

Only a few counts were recorded for this clonotype. The CDR3, as DNA: TGTGCCAGCAGCTTAGACGGTGGGGCCAACGTCCTGACTTTC. Its protein is CASSLDGGANVLTF. This chain uses TRBV7-2 with TRBJ2-6; D uncertain. This CDR3 comprises 14 residues. Between the trimmed V and J ends, which lost 1 base and 3 bases, there was a span of 4 bases. Germline V lookup: CDR1 SGHTA, CDR2 FQGNSA. Together with reference TRBV7-2 and TRBJ2-6, the CDR3 gives the full variable domain: GAGVSQSPSNKVTEKGKDVELRCDPISGHTALYWYRQSLGQGLEFLIYFQGNSAPDKSGLPSDRFSAERTGGSVSTLTIQRTQQEDSAVYLCASSLDGGANVLTFGAGSRLTVL.

This clonotype occurred a few times. This rearrangement joins TRBV7-6 to TRBJ2-7; possible D gene TRBD1, 6 bases. The ends were cut back, 2 bases at V and 4 bases at J, with 12 bases in the middle. The CDR3 extends over 14 amino acids. CDR1 is SGHVS, CDR2 FNYEAQ, per germline. CDR3 loop: CASSLSEGEYEQYF. DNA for the CDR3: TGTGCCAGCAGCTTATCAGAGGGGGAATACGAGCAGTACTTC.

This clonotype was seen more than once but under ten times. The rearrangement joins TRBV7-2 to TRBJ2-7; 8 bases fit TRBD2. Germline values: CDR1 SGHTA, CDR2 FQGNSA. The CDR3 loop spans 13 amino acids. The V and J ends lost 7 bases and 2 bases, in that order; junction bases with no gene match: 4. CDR3 sequence reads: CASTTGGTYEQYF. As DNA, the CDR3 is TGTGCCAGCACTACGGGGGGGACCTACGAGCAGTACTTC.

The rearrangement links TRBV12-3 or TRBV12-4 to TRBJ1-5; no clear D. The CDR3 runs to 15 residues. Trimming removed 3 bases from V and 5 bases from J, with 14 bases in between. The CDR3 reads CASSLRRGGDQPQHF. CDR3 in DNA: TGTGCCAGCAGTTTGAGGCGGGGTGGGGATCAGCCCCAGCATTTT.